This entry is about one T cell receptor beta chain. Its specificity is not known. This entry belongs to a study of shared clonotypes between healthy human individuals. As for the study in general: Serving as donors were two women and three men, whose ages spanned 18 to 49. Study results and caveats: Expectations were that clonotype sharing among donors would be affected by sequencing depth. The naive CD4 repertoires of several donors were compared, and about 5% of clonotypes were shared.

Method: immunoSEQ multiplex PCR; TCRdb's copy keeps in-frame clones and lacks some. The table lists 2,100,000 or so clones, more than 90% of them singletons. From CD4+ cells came CD45RA+ naive and CD45RA-negative memory subsets. V lost 4 bases to trimming and J lost 5 bases; unmatched junction nucleotides: 6. Germline CDR1 and CDR2: SGHTS and YDEGEE. This CDR3 spans 16 amino acids. The receptor's source is a man younger than 35 in good health. The chain is built from TRBV5-8 and TRBJ2-3; 14 bases fit TRBD2. Material for sequencing was naive CD4+ T cells sorted from blood. Subset here: CD45RA+ positively selected. The CDR3 region is CASSTGLAGDVDTQYF. CDR3 coding DNA: TGTGCCAGCAGCACGGGACTAGCGGGGGATGTAGATACGCAGTATTTT.